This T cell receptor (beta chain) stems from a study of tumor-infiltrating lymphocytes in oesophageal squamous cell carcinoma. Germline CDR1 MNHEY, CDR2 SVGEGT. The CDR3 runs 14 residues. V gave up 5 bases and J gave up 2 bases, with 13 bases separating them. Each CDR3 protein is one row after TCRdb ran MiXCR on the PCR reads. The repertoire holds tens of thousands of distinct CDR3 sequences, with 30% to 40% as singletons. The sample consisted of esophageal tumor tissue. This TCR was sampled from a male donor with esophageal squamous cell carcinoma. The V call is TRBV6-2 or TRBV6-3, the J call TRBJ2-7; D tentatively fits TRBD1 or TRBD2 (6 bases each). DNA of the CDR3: TGTGCCAGCAGTGAAGAGGGGGAGGCCTACGAGCAGTACTTC. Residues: CASSEEGEAYEQYF.